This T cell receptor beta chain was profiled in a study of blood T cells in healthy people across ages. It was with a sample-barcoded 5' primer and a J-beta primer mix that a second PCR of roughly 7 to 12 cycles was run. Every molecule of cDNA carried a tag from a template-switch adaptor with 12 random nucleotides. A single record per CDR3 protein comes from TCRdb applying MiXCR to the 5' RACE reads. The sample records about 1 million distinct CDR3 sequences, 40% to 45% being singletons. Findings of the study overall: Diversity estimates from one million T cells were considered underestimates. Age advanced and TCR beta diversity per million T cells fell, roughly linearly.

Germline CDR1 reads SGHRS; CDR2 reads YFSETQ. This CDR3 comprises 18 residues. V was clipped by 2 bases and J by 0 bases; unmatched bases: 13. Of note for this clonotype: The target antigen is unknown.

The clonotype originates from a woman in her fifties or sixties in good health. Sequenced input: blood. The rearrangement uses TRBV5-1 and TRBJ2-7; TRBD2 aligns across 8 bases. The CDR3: CASSFGDTSGRRSYEQYF. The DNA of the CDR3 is TGCGCCAGCAGCTTTGGGGATACTAGCGGAAGGCGCTCCTACGAGCAGTACTTC.